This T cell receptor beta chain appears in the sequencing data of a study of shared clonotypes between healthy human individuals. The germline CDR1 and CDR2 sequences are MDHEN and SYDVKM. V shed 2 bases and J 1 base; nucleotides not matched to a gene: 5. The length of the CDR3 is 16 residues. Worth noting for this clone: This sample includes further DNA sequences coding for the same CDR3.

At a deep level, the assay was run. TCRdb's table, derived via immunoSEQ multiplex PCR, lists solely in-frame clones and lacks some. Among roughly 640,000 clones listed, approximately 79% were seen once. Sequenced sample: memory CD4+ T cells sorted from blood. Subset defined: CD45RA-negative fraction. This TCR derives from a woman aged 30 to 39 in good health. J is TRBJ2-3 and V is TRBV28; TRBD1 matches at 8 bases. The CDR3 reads CASSLRTGRGTDTQYF. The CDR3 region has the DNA TGTGCCAGCAGTTTAAGGACAGGGCGCGGCACAGATACGCAGTATTTT.